The 12 T cell receptor beta chains in this list originate from one sample, sequenced in a study of blood T cell repertoires in COVID-19. Method: immunoSEQ multiplex PCR; TCRdb's copy keeps in-frame clones and lacks some. The data contain about 190,000 clones, under 80% of them singletons. Material for sequencing was peripheral blood. The origin of the receptors is a woman between 45 and 65 years old with acute or convalescent COVID-19.

The chain couples TRBV5-6 to TRBJ2-3; weak D call: TRBD2 (7 bases). The CDR3 runs to 14 residues. In germline, CDR1 is SGHDT, CDR2 YYEEEE. Trimming took 6 bases from V and 5 from J, leaving 16 bases between them. CDR3 nucleotides: TGTGCCAGCACCCGACGGGGGGCCGGAGATACGCAGTATTTT. This translates into CASTRRGAGDTQYF.

The gene calls are TRBV11-3 and TRBJ2-3; 10 bases line up with TRBD2. Trimming removed 1 base from V and 4 bases from J; junction bases left unmatched: 2. This CDR3 region has 15 residues. Germline V gene data show CDR1 as SGHNT and CDR2 as YENEEA. In DNA form, the CDR3 reads TGTGCCAGCAGCTTAGGCCTAGCGGGGGCAGATACGCAGTATTTT. Its protein product is CASSLGLAGADTQYF.

To note about this clone: This sample also contains other DNA sequences that code for the same CDR3. This chain's CDR3 is CASSLGLNTGELFF. In DNA form, the CDR3 reads TGTGCCAGCAGCTTAGGGCTGAACACCGGGGAGCTGTTTTTT. This chain connects TRBV7-2 to TRBJ2-2; D gene unclear. The CDR3 contains 14 residues. Trimming pared 1 base from V and 1 base from J, leaving 4 bases between. Per the germline V gene, CDR1 is SGHTA and CDR2 is FQGNSA. The variable domain in full, with the rest retrieved from reference TRBV7-2 and TRBJ2-2, is GAGVSQSPSNKVTEKGKDVELRCDPISGHTALYWYRQSLGQGLEFLIYFQGNSAPDKSGLPSDRFSAERTGGSVSTLTIQRTQQEDSAVYLCASSLGLNTGELFFGEGSRLTVL.

In this sample, this clone turned up once. The chain combines TRBV18 with TRBJ2-1; D may be TRBD2 (5 bases). Germline V CDR1 and CDR2: KGHSH, LQKENI. Trimming stripped 3 bases from V and 9 bases from J, with 9 bases between. The CDR3 is 12 amino acids. The CDR3 DNA sequence: TGTGCCAGCTCACCGGCTAGCCGTGAGCAGTTCTTC. As protein: CASSPASREQFF.

The chain carries TRBV27 and TRBJ1-3; TRBD1 is a possible D gene (5 bases). Looked up from germline, CDR1 is MNHEY and CDR2 is SMNVEV (reference sequence). Trimming cost V 4 bases and J 0 bases, with 10 bases left between them. This CDR3 spans 15 amino acids. CDR3 in DNA: TGTGCCAGCAGTTCGGGGGGGATCTCTGGAAACACCATATATTTT. Encoded protein: CASSSGGISGNTIYF.

This clone was counted only a few times. This sequence joins TRBV14 and TRBJ1-6; TRBD1 matches at 7 bases. J lost 7 bases, V lost 6 bases, and 12 bases had no gene match. Looked up from germline, CDR1 is SGHDN and CDR2 is FVKESK. The CDR3 runs to 16 residues. CDR3 amino acids: CASRPSRQGENSPLHF. As DNA, the CDR3 is TGTGCCAGCAGACCTTCCCGACAGGGTGAAAATTCACCCCTCCACTTT. The variable domain in full, completed from reference TRBV14 and TRBJ1-6, reads EAGVTQFPSHSVIEKGQTVTLRCDPISGHDNLYWYRRVMGKEIKFLLHFVKESKQDESGMPNNRFLAERTGGTYSTLKVQPAELEDSGVYFCASRPSRQGENSPLHFGNGTRLTVT.

The CDR3 coding sequence is TGCGCCAGCAGTGGAGATGCAGCGGGGGCCCTGGATACGCAGTATTTT. It yields the protein CASSGDAAGALDTQYF. J is TRBJ2-3 and V is TRBV10-2, with 8 bases aligning to TRBD2. CDR1 and CDR2 from the germline V gene are WSHSY and SAAADI. With 4 bases clipped from V and 6 bases from J, the junction kept 12 bases outside the gene matches. The CDR3 has 16 amino acids.

This chain links TRBV6-2 or TRBV6-3 with TRBJ2-7; 10 nucleotides line up with TRBD1. CDR1 and CDR2 from the germline V gene are MNHEY and SVGEGT. V gave up 6 bases and J gave up 5 bases; unmatched junction bases: 10. CDR3 length: 15 amino acids. The CDR3 region is CASSRSRDRGNEQYF. The CDR3 coding sequence is TGTGCCAGCAGCCGGAGCCGGGACAGGGGTAACGAGCAGTACTTC.

The chain couples TRBV5-1 to TRBJ2-7; 8 bases are shared with TRBD1. The CDR3 spans 15 residues. The J segment lost 2 bases and the V segment lost 4 bases, leaving 8 bases of the junction unmatched. Germline V CDR1 and CDR2: SGHRS, YFSETQ. CDR3 nucleotide sequence: TGCGCCAGCAGCCCAGGGGGCGCCTACACCTACGAGCAGTACTTC. This translates into CASSPGGAYTYEQYF.

The chain joins TRBV15 to TRBJ1-1; D is possibly TRBD1 (5 bases). CDR1 and CDR2 from the germline V gene are LNHNV and YYDKDF (reference sequence). CDR3 size: 13 residues. Deletions cut 2 bases from V and 3 bases from J, with 7 bases between. The CDR3 loop is CATSRQQDTEAFF. The CDR3 DNA is TGTGCCACCAGCAGACAACAGGACACTGAAGCTTTCTTT.

The CDR3 DNA reads as TGTGCCTGGAGCGTTACAGGGAGGGAATCCTACGAGCAGTACTTC. Its translation: CAWSVTGRESYEQYF. This sequence joins TRBV30 and TRBJ2-7; the D gene is possibly TRBD2 (7 bases). Trimming left V 3 bases short and J 1 base short, with 16 bases between. CDR1 and CDR2 (germline): GTSNPN, SVGIG (reference sequence). This CDR3 has 15 residues.

The chain couples TRBV6-5 to TRBJ2-7; 10 bases match TRBD1. CDR3 length equals 13 residues. V trimming: 6 bases; J trimming: 4 bases; junction bases outside the gene matches: 3. Germline V gene sequence: CDR1 MNHEY, CDR2 SVGAGI. In DNA, the CDR3 is TGTGCCAGCAGCCGGGACAGGGGTTACGAGCAGTACTTC. It specifies CASSRDRGYEQYF.